The T cell receptor beta chain under discussion was sequenced for a study of radiation and T cells in renal cell carcinoma. Here immunoSEQ multiplex PCR was the method, and the copy in TCRdb shows in-frame clones only, minus some. The sample includes 90,000 to 100,000 clones, about 79% of them seen just once. A remark on this clone: Antigen: not known.

Time point defined: blood 4 weeks post-SBRT, at nephrectomy. Indicated treatment: 15 Gy SBRT to primary tumor, nephrectomy 4 weeks later. Nephrectomy followed 15 Gy stereotactic body radiation by 4 weeks. The tumor was a clear cell renal cell carcinoma. The CDR3 is made up of 14 amino acids. The V gene lost 5 bases and the J gene lost 2 bases, with 12 bases spanning the gap. Germline-derived CDR1 and CDR2 are SGHTA and FQGTGA. Study conclusions and caveats: Top tumor clonotypes rose in blood 2 weeks post-radiation, then contracted.

Sequenced here: blood, sampled from a patient whose treatment included radiotherapy and nephrectomy. The receptor was isolated from a man in his sixties with renal cell carcinoma. The rearrangement links TRBV7-3 to TRBJ2-5; D is perhaps TRBD2 (5 bases). The CDR3 DNA is TGTGCCAGCAGCCCCGACGGGGATCAAGAGACCCAGTACTTC. The encoded protein is CASSPDGDQETQYF.